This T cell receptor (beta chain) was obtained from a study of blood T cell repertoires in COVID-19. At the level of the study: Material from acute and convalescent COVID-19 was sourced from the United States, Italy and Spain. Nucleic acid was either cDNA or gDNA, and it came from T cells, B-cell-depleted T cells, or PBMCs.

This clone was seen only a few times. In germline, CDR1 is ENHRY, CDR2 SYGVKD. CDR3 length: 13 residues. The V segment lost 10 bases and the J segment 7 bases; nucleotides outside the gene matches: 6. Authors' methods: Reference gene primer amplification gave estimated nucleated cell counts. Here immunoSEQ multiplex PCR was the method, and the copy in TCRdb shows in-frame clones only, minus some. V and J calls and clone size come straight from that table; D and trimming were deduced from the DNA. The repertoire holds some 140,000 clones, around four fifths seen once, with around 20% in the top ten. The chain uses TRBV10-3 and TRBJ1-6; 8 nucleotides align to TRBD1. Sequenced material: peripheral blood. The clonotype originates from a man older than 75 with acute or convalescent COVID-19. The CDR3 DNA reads TGTGCCACGACAGGGGAGGGGAATTCACCCCTCCACTTT. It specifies CATTGEGNSPLHF.